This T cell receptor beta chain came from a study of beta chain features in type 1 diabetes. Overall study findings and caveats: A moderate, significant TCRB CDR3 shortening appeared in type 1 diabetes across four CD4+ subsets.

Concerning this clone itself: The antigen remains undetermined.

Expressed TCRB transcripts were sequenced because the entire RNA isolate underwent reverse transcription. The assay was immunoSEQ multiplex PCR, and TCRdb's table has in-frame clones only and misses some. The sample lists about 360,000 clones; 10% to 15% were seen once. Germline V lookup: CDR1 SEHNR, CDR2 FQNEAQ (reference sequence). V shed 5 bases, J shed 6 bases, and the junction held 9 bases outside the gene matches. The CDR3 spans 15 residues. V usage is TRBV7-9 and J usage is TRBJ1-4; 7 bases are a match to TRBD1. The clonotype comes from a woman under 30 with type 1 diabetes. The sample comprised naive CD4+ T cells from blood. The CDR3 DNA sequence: TGTGCCAGCAGCCTTCCTCGGGACAGCCATGAAAAACTGTTTTTT. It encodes CASSLPRDSHEKLFF.